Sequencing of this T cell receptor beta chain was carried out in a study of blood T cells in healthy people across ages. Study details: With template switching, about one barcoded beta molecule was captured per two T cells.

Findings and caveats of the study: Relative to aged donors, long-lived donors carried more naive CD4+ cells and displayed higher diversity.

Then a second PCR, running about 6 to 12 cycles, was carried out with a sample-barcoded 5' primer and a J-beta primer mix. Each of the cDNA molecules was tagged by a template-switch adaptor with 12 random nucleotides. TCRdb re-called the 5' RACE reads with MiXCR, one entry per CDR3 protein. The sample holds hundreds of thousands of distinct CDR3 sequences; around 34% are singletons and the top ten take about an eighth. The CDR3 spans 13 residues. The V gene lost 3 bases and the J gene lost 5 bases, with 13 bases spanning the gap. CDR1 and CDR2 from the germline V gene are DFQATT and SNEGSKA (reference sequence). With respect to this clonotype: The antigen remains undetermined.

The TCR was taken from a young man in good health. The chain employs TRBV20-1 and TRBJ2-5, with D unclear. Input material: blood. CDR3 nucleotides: TGCAGTGCTAGGTTTGATTTTCGGGAGACCCAGTACTTC. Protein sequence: CSARFDFRETQYF.